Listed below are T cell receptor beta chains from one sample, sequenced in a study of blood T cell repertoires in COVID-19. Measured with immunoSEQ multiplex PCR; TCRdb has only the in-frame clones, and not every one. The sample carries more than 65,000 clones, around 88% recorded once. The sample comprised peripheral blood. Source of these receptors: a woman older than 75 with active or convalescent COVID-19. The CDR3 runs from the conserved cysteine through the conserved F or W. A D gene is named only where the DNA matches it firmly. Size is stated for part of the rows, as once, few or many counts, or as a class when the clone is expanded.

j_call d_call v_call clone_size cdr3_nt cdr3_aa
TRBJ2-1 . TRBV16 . TGTGCCAGCAGCGAAAGAGCCAGGTTGAATGAGCAGTTCTTC CASSERARLNEQFF
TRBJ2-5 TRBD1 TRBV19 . TGTGCCAGTAGGCCCGGACAGGGGCGCTACGCCCAGTACTTC CASRPGQGRYAQYF
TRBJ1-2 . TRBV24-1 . TGTGCCACCAGTGACTCCCCTTCAGGGTCGCGGGGCTACACCTTC CATSDSPSGSRGYTF
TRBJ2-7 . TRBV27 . TGTGCCAGCAGGGGAGACAGGATAAGAGGCGAGCAGTACTTC CASRGDRIRGEQYF
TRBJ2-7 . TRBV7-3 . TGTGCCAGCAGTCCAGGGTCGGGCGAGCAGTACTTC CASSPGSGEQYF
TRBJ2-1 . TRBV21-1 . TGTGCCAGCAGCAAAGACAACTGGGACAGGGGGAGGAATGAGCAGTTCTTC CASSKDNWDRGRNEQFF
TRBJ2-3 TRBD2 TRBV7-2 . TGTGCCAGCAGCTTAGGACTAGCGGGGGCCCGCACAGATACGCAGTATTTT CASSLGLAGARTDTQYF
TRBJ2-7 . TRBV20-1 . TGCAGTGCTAGATCCCGGGACATCCAGTACTTC CSARSRDIQYF
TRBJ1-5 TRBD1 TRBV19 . TGTGCCAGTAGTCCGGACAGGGCGGTCAATCAGCCCCAGCATTTT CASSPDRAVNQPQHF
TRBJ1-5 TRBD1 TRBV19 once TGTGCCAGTAGGGACAGGGTCCCTAATCAGCCCCAGCATTTT CASRDRVPNQPQHF
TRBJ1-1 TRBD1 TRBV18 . TGTGCCAGCTCACCACTGGCAGGGGGCCTGAACACTGAAGCTTTCTTT CASSPLAGGLNTEAFF
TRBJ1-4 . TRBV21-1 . TGTGCCAGCAGCAAAGAGGGAGGCAGCCTGGAGGTGATTGAAAAACTGTTTTTT CASSKEGGSLEVIEKLFF
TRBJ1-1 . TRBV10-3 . TGTGCCATCAGGGGGACAACAATGAACACTGAAGCTTTCTTT CAIRGTTMNTEAFF
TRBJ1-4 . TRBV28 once TGTGCCAGCTCTCCTCCCCGGGAAAAACTGCTTTTT CASSPPREKLLF
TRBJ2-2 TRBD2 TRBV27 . TGTGCCAGCAGGGACTTTAGCGGGAGACCCGGCTCGAACACCGGGGAGCTGTTTTTT CASRDFSGRPGSNTGELFF
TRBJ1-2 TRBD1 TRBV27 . TGTGCCAGCAGTTTACAGGACAGGGGCTATGGCTACACCTTC CASSLQDRGYGYTF
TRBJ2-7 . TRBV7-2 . TGTGCCAGCAGCTTACTCGGCAGCGCCTACGAGCAGTACTTC CASSLLGSAYEQYF
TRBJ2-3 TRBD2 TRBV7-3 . TGTGCCAGCAGCCGGACTAGCGGGGGGGCTATAGATACGCAGTATTTT CASSRTSGGAIDTQYF
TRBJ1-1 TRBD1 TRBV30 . TGTGCCTGGAGTGTACTCGGACAGGGCCCTGAAGCTTTCTTT CAWSVLGQGPEAFF
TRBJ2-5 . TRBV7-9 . TGTGCCAGCACGGAAGGGGACACAATAAAAGAGACCCAGTACTTC CASTEGDTIKETQYF
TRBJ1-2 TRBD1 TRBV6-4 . TGTGCCAGCAGTGAGGGGGACAGTAACTATGGCTACACCTTC CASSEGDSNYGYTF
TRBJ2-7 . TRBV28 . TGTGCCAGCAGCCAGCAAGACAGCTACGAGCAGTACTTC CASSQQDSYEQYF
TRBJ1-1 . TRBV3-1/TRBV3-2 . TGTGCCAGCAGGTTAATAGTGAACACTGAAGCTTTCTTT CASRLIVNTEAFF
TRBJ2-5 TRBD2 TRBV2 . TGTGCCAGCAGTGGACTAGCGGGGGGAGAGACCCAGTACTTC CASSGLAGGETQYF
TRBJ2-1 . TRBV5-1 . TGCGCCAGCAGCTTGGCAGGGGCCCTTTACAATGAGCAGTTCTTC CASSLAGALYNEQFF
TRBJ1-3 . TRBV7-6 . TGTGCCAGCACCGCGGGGGTAGAATACGGAAACACCATATATTTT CASTAGVEYGNTIYF
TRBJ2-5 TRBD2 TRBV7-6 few TGTGCCAGCAGCCGAAGACTAGCGGGGCAAGAGACCCAGTACTTC CASSRRLAGQETQYF
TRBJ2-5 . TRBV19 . TGTGCCAGTAGTATCGAGGCAGGGGTGAGGGAGACCCAGTACTTC CASSIEAGVRETQYF
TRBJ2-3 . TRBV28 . TGTGCCAGCAGCCGGGTGTACAGCACAGATACGCAGTATTTT CASSRVYSTDTQYF
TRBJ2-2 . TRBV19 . TGTGCCAGTAGTCCGCCGCGGACTACGAACACCGGGGAGCTGTTTTTT CASSPPRTTNTGELFF
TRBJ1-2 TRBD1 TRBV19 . TGTGCCAGTAGTTCCCCGGGACAGGGGGCGAGAAACTATGGCTACACCTTC CASSSPGQGARNYGYTF
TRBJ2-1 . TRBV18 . TGTGCCAGCTCACCGAGGACTACCGATGAGCAGTTCTTC CASSPRTTDEQFF
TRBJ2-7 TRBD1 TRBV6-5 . TGTGCCAGTAAAACAGGGGGCGCCGTCTACGAGCAGTACTTC CASKTGGAVYEQYF
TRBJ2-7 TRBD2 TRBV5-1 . TGCGCCAGCAGCTATGGCGGGAGGGGGGCCGAGCAGTACTTC CASSYGGRGAEQYF
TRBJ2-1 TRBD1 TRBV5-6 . TGTGCCAGCAGCTACGGGACAGGGCACAATGAGCAGTTCTTC CASSYGTGHNEQFF
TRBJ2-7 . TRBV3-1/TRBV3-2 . TGTGCCAGCAGCTTAGGGGTCAGGCAGTACTTC CASSLGVRQYF
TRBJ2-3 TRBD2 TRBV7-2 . TGTGCCAGCAGCTTAGGTCTAGCGGCAGATACGCAGTATTTT CASSLGLAADTQYF
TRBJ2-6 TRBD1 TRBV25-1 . TGTGCCAGCAGCGACAGGGAATCTGGGGCCAACGTCCTGACTTTC CASSDRESGANVLTF
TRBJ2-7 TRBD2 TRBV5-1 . TGCGCCAGCAGCTTCGGCGGGGGGGCAAGTTACGAGCAGTACTTC CASSFGGGASYEQYF
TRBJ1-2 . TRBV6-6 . TGTGCCAGCAGCCGGACAGAAGATGGCTACACCTTC CASSRTEDGYTF
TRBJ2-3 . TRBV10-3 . TGTGCCATCAGCGGGGTTACAGATACGCAGTATTTT CAISGVTDTQYF
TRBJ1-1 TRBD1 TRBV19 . TGTGCCAGTACTCAATACCGCATAGGGACAGGGGGCCGTGAAGCTTTCTTT CASTQYRIGTGGREAFF
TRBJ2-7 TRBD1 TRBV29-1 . TGCAGCGTGGGACAGGGGGCGTACGAGCAGTACTTC CSVGQGAYEQYF
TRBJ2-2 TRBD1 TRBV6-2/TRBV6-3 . TGTGCCAGCAGCAAACGGACAGGAGTGAACACCGGGGAGCTGTTTTTT CASSKRTGVNTGELFF
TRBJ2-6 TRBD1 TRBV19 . TGTGCCAGTAGTTCTCGGACAGGGTTTGGGCCTCTCTCTGGGGCCAACGTCCTGACTTTC CASSSRTGFGPLSGANVLTF
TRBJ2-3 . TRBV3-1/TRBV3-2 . TGTGCCAGCAGCCCTGGCCGGGGTACGCAGTATTTT CASSPGRGTQYF
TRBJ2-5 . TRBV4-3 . TGCGCCAGCAGCCCAAGTGCACTTGGAGAGACCCAGTACTTC CASSPSALGETQYF
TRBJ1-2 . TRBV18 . TGTGCCAGCTCACCACCGTACTGGGGAGTCCATGGCTACACCTTC CASSPPYWGVHGYTF
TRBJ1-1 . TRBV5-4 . TGTGCCAGCAGCTTGGGACTGATGAACACTGAAGCTTTCTTT CASSLGLMNTEAFF
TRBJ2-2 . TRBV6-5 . TGTGCCAGCAGTCTTAACGACAGGCCCACCGGGGAGCTGTTTTTT CASSLNDRPTGELFF
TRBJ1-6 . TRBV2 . TGTGCCAGCAGTGAAGAAGGGGCAAGGTACTCCTATAATTCACCCCTCCACTTT CASSEEGARYSYNSPLHF
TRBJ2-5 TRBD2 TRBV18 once TGTGCCAGCTCACCGGGACTAGCGGAAGAGACCCAGTACTTC CASSPGLAEETQYF
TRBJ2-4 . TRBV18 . TGTGCCAGCTCTCTCGACGGGGTTGCCAAAAACATTCAGTACTTC CASSLDGVAKNIQYF
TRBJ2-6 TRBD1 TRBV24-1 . TGTGCCACCAGTGATGGAGGACAGGGGGTGACTGGGGCCAACGTCCTGACTTTC CATSDGGQGVTGANVLTF